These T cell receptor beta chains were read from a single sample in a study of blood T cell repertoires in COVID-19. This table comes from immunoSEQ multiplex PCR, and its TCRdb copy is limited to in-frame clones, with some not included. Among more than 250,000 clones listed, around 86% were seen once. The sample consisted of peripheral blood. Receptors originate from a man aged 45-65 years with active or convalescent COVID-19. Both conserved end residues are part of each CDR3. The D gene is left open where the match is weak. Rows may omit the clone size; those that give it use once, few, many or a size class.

CDR3nt: TGTGCCAGCAGCCAAGAAGTTTGGACAGGGGGCATTGGCTACACCTTC; CDR3aa: CASSQEVWTGGIGYTF; abundance: NA; d_gene: TRBD1; j_gene: TRBJ1-2; len: 16; v_gene: TRBV3-1/TRBV3-2
CDR3nt: TGTGCCAGTAGTCAGGGGGTGTACACTGAAGCTTTCTTT; CDR3aa: CASSQGVYTEAFF; abundance: NA; d_gene: TRBD1; j_gene: TRBJ1-1; len: 13; v_gene: TRBV19
CDR3nt: TGTGCCAGCTACCGTGGGACGGGACACGGAAACACTGAAGCTTTCTTT; CDR3aa: CASYRGTGHGNTEAFF; abundance: NA; d_gene: NA; j_gene: TRBJ1-1; len: 16; v_gene: TRBV2
CDR3nt: TGTGCCAGCAGCGTAGTTGGGACAGGGGACACTGAAGCTTTCTTT; CDR3aa: CASSVVGTGDTEAFF; abundance: NA; d_gene: TRBD1; j_gene: TRBJ1-1; len: 15; v_gene: TRBV9
CDR3nt: TGCGCCAGCAGTCAATCGGGGCAGGGTGAAAAACTGTTTTTT; CDR3aa: CASSQSGQGEKLFF; abundance: NA; d_gene: NA; j_gene: TRBJ1-4; len: 14; v_gene: TRBV23-1
CDR3nt: TGTGCCAGCAGCTTAAGCCACGACCTAAACAGGGTTGGCTACACCTTC; CDR3aa: CASSLSHDLNRVGYTF; abundance: NA; d_gene: NA; j_gene: TRBJ1-2; len: 16; v_gene: TRBV5-5
CDR3nt: TGTGCCACCAGTGATCCCGCCCGAGGCACCGGGGAGCTGTTTTTT; CDR3aa: CATSDPARGTGELFF; abundance: NA; d_gene: NA; j_gene: TRBJ2-2; len: 15; v_gene: TRBV24-1
CDR3nt: TGTGCCAGCAGTCTCTCAGACCCAGGGTCGGGTGCCGGGGAGCTGTTTTTT; CDR3aa: CASSLSDPGSGAGELFF; abundance: NA; d_gene: NA; j_gene: TRBJ2-2; len: 17; v_gene: TRBV6-6
CDR3nt: TGTGCCAGCAGCCAAGATGCAGGGGCCGCTACCTTATATGGCTACACCTTC; CDR3aa: CASSQDAGAATLYGYTF; abundance: few; d_gene: NA; j_gene: TRBJ1-2; len: 17; v_gene: TRBV14
CDR3nt: TGTGCCAGCAGCGCCGGCTGGGCGGGCGGGGAGCTGTTTTTT; CDR3aa: CASSAGWAGGELFF; abundance: NA; d_gene: NA; j_gene: TRBJ2-2; len: 14; v_gene: TRBV7-2
CDR3nt: TGTGCCATCAGTGAGTCTGGGCAGAAGGAGACCCAGTACTTC; CDR3aa: CAISESGQKETQYF; abundance: NA; d_gene: NA; j_gene: TRBJ2-5; len: 14; v_gene: TRBV10-3
CDR3nt: TGTGCCAGCAGTGGAGGACATCCCAATGAGCAGTTCTTC; CDR3aa: CASSGGHPNEQFF; abundance: NA; d_gene: NA; j_gene: TRBJ2-1; len: 13; v_gene: TRBV6-4
CDR3nt: TGCAGCGTCGCGATCGGGACAGGGACTGTCTACGAGCAGTACTTC; CDR3aa: CSVAIGTGTVYEQYF; abundance: NA; d_gene: TRBD1; j_gene: TRBJ2-7; len: 15; v_gene: TRBV29-1
CDR3nt: TGTGCCAGCAGCTTGGGTAGCGGGGGGGGAGATACGCAGTATTTT; CDR3aa: CASSLGSGGGDTQYF; abundance: NA; d_gene: TRBD2; j_gene: TRBJ2-3; len: 15; v_gene: TRBV5-5
CDR3nt: TGCGCCAGCAGTCAATCAGGGGGCAGGGGTAACTCCTACGAGCAGTACTTC; CDR3aa: CASSQSGGRGNSYEQYF; abundance: NA; d_gene: TRBD1; j_gene: TRBJ2-7; len: 17; v_gene: TRBV23-1
CDR3nt: TGTGCCAGTAGTATTTATCGGAACACCGGGGAGCTGTTTTTT; CDR3aa: CASSIYRNTGELFF; abundance: NA; d_gene: NA; j_gene: TRBJ2-2; len: 14; v_gene: TRBV19
CDR3nt: TGTGCCAGTAGTATGGGCAGCTCTAACTATGGCTACACCTTC; CDR3aa: CASSMGSSNYGYTF; abundance: NA; d_gene: NA; j_gene: TRBJ1-2; len: 14; v_gene: TRBV19
CDR3nt: TGTGCCAGCAGCCAAGAGGGGCACACCACCGGGGAGCTGTTTTTT; CDR3aa: CASSQEGHTTGELFF; abundance: NA; d_gene: NA; j_gene: TRBJ2-2; len: 15; v_gene: TRBV3-1/TRBV3-2
CDR3nt: TGTGCCAGCAGAATTAGCGGGAACAGCCCTGAGGATGAGCAGTTCTTC; CDR3aa: CASRISGNSPEDEQFF; abundance: NA; d_gene: TRBD2; j_gene: TRBJ2-1; len: 16; v_gene: TRBV2
CDR3nt: TGCAGCACGGGGACAGGGGGGGGTGAGACCCAGTACTTC; CDR3aa: CSTGTGGGETQYF; abundance: NA; d_gene: TRBD1; j_gene: TRBJ2-5; len: 13; v_gene: TRBV29-1
CDR3nt: TGTGCCAGCAGTTTAATCGGGGGGCCCCTCCACTTT; CDR3aa: CASSLIGGPLHF; abundance: few; d_gene: NA; j_gene: TRBJ1-6; len: 12; v_gene: TRBV12-3/TRBV12-4
CDR3nt: TGTGCCAGCAGCCTAACAGGGGGCGCGGAGACCCAGTACTTC; CDR3aa: CASSLTGGAETQYF; abundance: NA; d_gene: TRBD1; j_gene: TRBJ2-5; len: 14; v_gene: TRBV2
CDR3nt: TGCGCCAGCAGCTGGGGTAACGGGGACTCTAGCACAGATACGCAGTATTTT; CDR3aa: CASSWGNGDSSTDTQYF; abundance: few; d_gene: NA; j_gene: TRBJ2-3; len: 17; v_gene: TRBV5-1
CDR3nt: TGTGCCAGCAGTGCGGACAGGGGGCCCTACGAGCAGTACTTC; CDR3aa: CASSADRGPYEQYF; abundance: NA; d_gene: TRBD1; j_gene: TRBJ2-7; len: 14; v_gene: TRBV2
CDR3nt: TGTGCCAGCAGCCCGGGGGACAGGGCTACAGGGGGCTACACCTTC; CDR3aa: CASSPGDRATGGYTF; abundance: NA; d_gene: TRBD1; j_gene: TRBJ1-2; len: 15; v_gene: TRBV7-2
CDR3nt: TGTGCCATCGGGGGGACAGGGGTGGCCGGGGAGCTGTTTTTT; CDR3aa: CAIGGTGVAGELFF; abundance: NA; d_gene: TRBD1; j_gene: TRBJ2-2; len: 14; v_gene: TRBV10-3
CDR3nt: TGTGCCAGCAGCTTAAGCCTGAACAATGAGCAGTTCTTC; CDR3aa: CASSLSLNNEQFF; abundance: NA; d_gene: NA; j_gene: TRBJ2-1; len: 13; v_gene: TRBV11-2
CDR3nt: TGCAGTGCTAGTCGGGACTGGGCCTCACTAGCCAAAAACATTCAGTACTTC; CDR3aa: CSASRDWASLAKNIQYF; abundance: NA; d_gene: NA; j_gene: TRBJ2-4; len: 17; v_gene: TRBV20-1
CDR3nt: TGTGCCAGCGGAACTAGAAACGCCTACAATGAGCAGTTCTTC; CDR3aa: CASGTRNAYNEQFF; abundance: NA; d_gene: NA; j_gene: TRBJ2-1; len: 14; v_gene: TRBV27
CDR3nt: TGTGCCAGCAGCTTGGCAGGGGGTGGCAACACTGAAGCTTTCTTT; CDR3aa: CASSLAGGGNTEAFF; abundance: few; d_gene: TRBD1; j_gene: TRBJ1-1; len: 15; v_gene: TRBV5-6
CDR3nt: TGCGCCAGCAGGGTAGACGGGGGGACTGAAGCTTTCTTT; CDR3aa: CASRVDGGTEAFF; abundance: once; d_gene: NA; j_gene: TRBJ1-1; len: 13; v_gene: TRBV10-2
CDR3nt: TGTGCCGCCGGGACAGGGGTGGAAAAACTGTTTTTT; CDR3aa: CAAGTGVEKLFF; abundance: NA; d_gene: TRBD1; j_gene: TRBJ1-4; len: 12; v_gene: TRBV19
CDR3nt: TGTGCCAGCAGCCTCGCGGGGGGGCCAGGCACCGGGGAGCTGTTTTTT; CDR3aa: CASSLAGGPGTGELFF; abundance: NA; d_gene: TRBD2; j_gene: TRBJ2-2; len: 16; v_gene: TRBV4-2
CDR3nt: TGTGCCAGCAGTGCCCCTCAAGGCGGAAACTATGGCTACACCTTC; CDR3aa: CASSAPQGGNYGYTF; abundance: NA; d_gene: NA; j_gene: TRBJ1-2; len: 15; v_gene: TRBV28
CDR3nt: TGTGCCAGCAGCGAGCACCCCCAGGACAGGCCTTACAATGAGCAGTTCTTC; CDR3aa: CASSEHPQDRPYNEQFF; abundance: NA; d_gene: TRBD1; j_gene: TRBJ2-1; len: 17; v_gene: TRBV9
CDR3nt: TGTGCCAGCAGCTTCGACAGGGGGCTTACCGGGGAGCTGTTTTTT; CDR3aa: CASSFDRGLTGELFF; abundance: NA; d_gene: TRBD1; j_gene: TRBJ2-2; len: 15; v_gene: TRBV7-3
CDR3nt: TGTGCCACCAGCAGAGAGGGCGCAACTAATGAAAAACTGTTTTTT; CDR3aa: CATSREGATNEKLFF; abundance: NA; d_gene: NA; j_gene: TRBJ1-4; len: 15; v_gene: TRBV15
CDR3nt: TGTGCCAGAAGCCGGAAGCACACTAGCGGGAGTGAGCAGTACTTC; CDR3aa: CARSRKHTSGSEQYF; abundance: NA; d_gene: TRBD2; j_gene: TRBJ2-7; len: 15; v_gene: TRBV5-3
CDR3nt: TGTGCCAGCTCACCATCCCCTGGACTGATAAACACTGAAGCTTTCTTT; CDR3aa: CASSPSPGLINTEAFF; abundance: once; d_gene: NA; j_gene: TRBJ1-1; len: 16; v_gene: TRBV18
CDR3nt: TGTGCCAGCAGTTCTGCGGGGGGGCCGGACGAGCAGTACTTC; CDR3aa: CASSSAGGPDEQYF; abundance: NA; d_gene: TRBD2; j_gene: TRBJ2-7; len: 14; v_gene: TRBV28
CDR3nt: TGTGCCAGCAGTTACTCGACAGGGACAGGGAGAGGGGAGCAGTACTTC; CDR3aa: CASSYSTGTGRGEQYF; abundance: NA; d_gene: TRBD1; j_gene: TRBJ2-7; len: 16; v_gene: TRBV6-6
CDR3nt: TGTGCCAGCAGCTTGGTTCAGGTGCACTATGGCTACACCTTC; CDR3aa: CASSLVQVHYGYTF; abundance: once; d_gene: NA; j_gene: TRBJ1-2; len: 14; v_gene: TRBV5-8
CDR3nt: TGTGCCAGTAGTATACGAAATTGGGGCGGCCAGAGCAATCAGCCCCAGCATTTT; CDR3aa: CASSIRNWGGQSNQPQHF; abundance: NA; d_gene: NA; j_gene: TRBJ1-5; len: 18; v_gene: TRBV19
CDR3nt: TGTGCCAGCAGCCGCCGGGACAGCAAACCCTACGAGCAGTACTTC; CDR3aa: CASSRRDSKPYEQYF; abundance: NA; d_gene: TRBD1; j_gene: TRBJ2-7; len: 15; v_gene: TRBV11-2
CDR3nt: TGTGCCAGCAGTTCGCTGACAGGGCGGGGCTATGGCTACACCTTC; CDR3aa: CASSSLTGRGYGYTF; abundance: once; d_gene: TRBD1; j_gene: TRBJ1-2; len: 15; v_gene: TRBV6-5
CDR3nt: TGCGCCAGCAGCCAGTGGCGGGGGGATACGCAGTATTTT; CDR3aa: CASSQWRGDTQYF; abundance: NA; d_gene: TRBD2; j_gene: TRBJ2-3; len: 13; v_gene: TRBV4-1
CDR3nt: TGTGCCTGGAGTTGGGGCGTTGAAGCTTTCTTT; CDR3aa: CAWSWGVEAFF; abundance: NA; d_gene: NA; j_gene: TRBJ1-1; len: 11; v_gene: TRBV30
CDR3nt: TGTGCCAGCAGCTTTGGACTTACTCACACTGAAGCTTTCTTT; CDR3aa: CASSFGLTHTEAFF; abundance: NA; d_gene: NA; j_gene: TRBJ1-1; len: 14; v_gene: TRBV7-2
CDR3nt: TGTGCCAACCGCCGGGACAGGGGGACCGGGGAGCTGTTTTTT; CDR3aa: CANRRDRGTGELFF; abundance: NA; d_gene: TRBD1; j_gene: TRBJ2-2; len: 14; v_gene: TRBV2
CDR3nt: TGCGCCAGCAGCCAAGGGGCTTTAGACAATGAGCAGTTCTTC; CDR3aa: CASSQGALDNEQFF; abundance: NA; d_gene: NA; j_gene: TRBJ2-1; len: 14; v_gene: TRBV4-3
CDR3nt: TGTGCCAGCTCAGTATACCGGGACAGTGCCTACGAGCAGTACTTC; CDR3aa: CASSVYRDSAYEQYF; abundance: NA; d_gene: TRBD1; j_gene: TRBJ2-7; len: 15; v_gene: TRBV18